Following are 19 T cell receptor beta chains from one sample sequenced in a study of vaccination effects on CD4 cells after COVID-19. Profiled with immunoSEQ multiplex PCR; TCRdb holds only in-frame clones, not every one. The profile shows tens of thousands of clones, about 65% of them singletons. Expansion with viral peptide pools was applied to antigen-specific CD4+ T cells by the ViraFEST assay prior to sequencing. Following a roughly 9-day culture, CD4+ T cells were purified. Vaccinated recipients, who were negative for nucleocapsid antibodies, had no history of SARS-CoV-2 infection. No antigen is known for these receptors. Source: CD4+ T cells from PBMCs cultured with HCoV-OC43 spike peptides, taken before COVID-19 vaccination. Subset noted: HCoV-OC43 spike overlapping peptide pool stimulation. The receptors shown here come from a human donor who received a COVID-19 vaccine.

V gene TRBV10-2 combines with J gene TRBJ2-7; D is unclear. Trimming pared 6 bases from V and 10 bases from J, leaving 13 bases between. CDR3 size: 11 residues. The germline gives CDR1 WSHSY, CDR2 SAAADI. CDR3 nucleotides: TGCGCCAGCAGAGCAGAGAAAGTACAGTACGTC. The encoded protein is CASRAEKVQYV.

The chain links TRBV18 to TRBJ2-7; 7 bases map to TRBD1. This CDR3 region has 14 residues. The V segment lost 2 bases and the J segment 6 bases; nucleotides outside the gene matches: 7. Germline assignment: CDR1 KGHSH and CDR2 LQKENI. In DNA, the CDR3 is TGTGCCAGCTCACCATCGGATACAGGGGTCGAGCAGTACGTC. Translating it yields CASSPSDTGVEQYV.

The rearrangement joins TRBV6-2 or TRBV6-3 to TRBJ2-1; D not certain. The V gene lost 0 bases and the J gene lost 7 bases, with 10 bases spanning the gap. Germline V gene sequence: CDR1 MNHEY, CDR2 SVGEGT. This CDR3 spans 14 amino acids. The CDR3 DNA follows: TGTGCCAGCAGTTACTCCCTCATAGGGAATGAGCAGTTCTTC. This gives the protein CASSYSLIGNEQFF.

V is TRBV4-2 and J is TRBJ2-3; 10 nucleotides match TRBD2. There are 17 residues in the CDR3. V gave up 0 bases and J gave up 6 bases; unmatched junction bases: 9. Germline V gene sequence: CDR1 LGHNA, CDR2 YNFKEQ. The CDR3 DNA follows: TGTGCCAGCAGCCAAGATGTGAGCGGGGGGGCCATGGATACGCAGTATTTT. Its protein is CASSQDVSGGAMDTQYF.

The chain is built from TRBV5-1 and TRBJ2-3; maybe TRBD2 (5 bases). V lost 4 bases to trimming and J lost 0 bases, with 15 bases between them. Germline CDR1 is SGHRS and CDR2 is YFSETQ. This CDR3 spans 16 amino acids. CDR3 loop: CASSPRVALSTDTQYF. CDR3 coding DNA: TGCGCCAGCAGCCCGAGGGTAGCGCTAAGCACAGATACGCAGTATTTT.

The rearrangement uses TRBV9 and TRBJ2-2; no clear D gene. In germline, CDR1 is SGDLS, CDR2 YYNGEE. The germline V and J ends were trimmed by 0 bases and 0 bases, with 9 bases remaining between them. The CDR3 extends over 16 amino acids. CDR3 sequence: CASSVDPIANTGELFF. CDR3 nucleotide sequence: TGTGCCAGCAGCGTAGACCCAATCGCGAACACCGGGGAGCTGTTTTTT.

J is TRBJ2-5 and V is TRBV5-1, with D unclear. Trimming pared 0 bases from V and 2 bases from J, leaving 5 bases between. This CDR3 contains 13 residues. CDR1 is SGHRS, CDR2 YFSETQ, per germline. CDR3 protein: CASSLEGQETQYF. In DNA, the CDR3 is TGCGCCAGCAGCTTGGAAGGGCAAGAGACCCAGTACTTC.

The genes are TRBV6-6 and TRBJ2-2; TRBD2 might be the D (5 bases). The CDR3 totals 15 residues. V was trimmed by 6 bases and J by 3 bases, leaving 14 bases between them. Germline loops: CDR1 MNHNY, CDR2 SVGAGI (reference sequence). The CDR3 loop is CASSERLSYTGELFF. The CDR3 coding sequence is TGTGCCAGCAGCGAAAGACTATCCTACACCGGGGAGCTGTTTTTT.

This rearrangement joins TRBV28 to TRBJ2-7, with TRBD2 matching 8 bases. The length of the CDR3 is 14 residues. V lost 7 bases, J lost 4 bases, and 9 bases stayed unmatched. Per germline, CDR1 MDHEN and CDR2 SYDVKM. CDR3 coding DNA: TGTGCCAGCACCTACGGGGGGGGCGAGTACGAGCAGTACGTC. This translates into CASTYGGGEYEQYV.

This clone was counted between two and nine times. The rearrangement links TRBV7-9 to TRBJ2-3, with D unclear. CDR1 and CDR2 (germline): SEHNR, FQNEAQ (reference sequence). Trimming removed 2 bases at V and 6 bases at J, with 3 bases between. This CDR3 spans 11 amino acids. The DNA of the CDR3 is TGTGCCAGCAGCTTATCTGATACGCAGTATTTT. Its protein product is CASSLSDTQYF. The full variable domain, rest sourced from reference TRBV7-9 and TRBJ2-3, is DTGVSQNPRHKITKRGQNVTFRCDPISEHNRLYWYRQTLGQGPEFLTYFQNEAQLEKSRLLSDRFSAERPKGSFSTLEIQRTEQGDSAMYLCASSLSDTQYFGPGTRLTVL.

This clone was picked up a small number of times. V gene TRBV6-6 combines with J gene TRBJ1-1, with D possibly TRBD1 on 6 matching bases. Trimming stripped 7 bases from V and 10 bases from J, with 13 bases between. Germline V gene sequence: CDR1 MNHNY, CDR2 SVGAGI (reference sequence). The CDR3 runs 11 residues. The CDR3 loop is CASKTQGLAFF. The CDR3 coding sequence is TGTGCCAGCAAGACACAGGGTTTAGCTTTCTTT.

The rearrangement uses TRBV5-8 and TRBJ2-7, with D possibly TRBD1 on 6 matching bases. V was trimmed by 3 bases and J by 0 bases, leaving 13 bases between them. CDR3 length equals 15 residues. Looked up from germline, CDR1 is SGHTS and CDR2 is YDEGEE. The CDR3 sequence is CASSSTGTSSYEQYV. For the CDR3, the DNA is TGTGCCAGCAGCTCAACAGGGACCAGCTCCTACGAGCAGTACGTC.

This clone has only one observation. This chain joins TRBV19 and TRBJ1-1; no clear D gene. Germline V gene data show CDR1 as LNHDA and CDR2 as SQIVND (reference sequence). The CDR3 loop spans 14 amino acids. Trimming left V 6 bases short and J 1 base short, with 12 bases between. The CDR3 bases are TGTGCCAGTAGCGGCGGGTATGGGAACACTGAAGCTTTCTTT. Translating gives CASSGGYGNTEAFF.

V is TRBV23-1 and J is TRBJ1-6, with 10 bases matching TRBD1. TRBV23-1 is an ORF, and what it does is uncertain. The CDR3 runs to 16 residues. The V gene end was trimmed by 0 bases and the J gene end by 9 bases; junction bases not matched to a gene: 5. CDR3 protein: CASSQSVTGGCSPLHF. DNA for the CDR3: TGCGCCAGCAGTCAATCCGTGACAGGGGGCTGTTCACCCCTCCACTTT.

CDR3 DNA sequence: TGTGCCAGCAGCCCCAATATCCGGGGGACTAGCCACGAGACCCAGTACTTC. It yields the protein CASSPNIRGTSHETQYF. This chain connects TRBV11-2 to TRBJ2-5, with TRBD2 matching over 9 bases. Germline V gives CDR1 SGHAT, CDR2 FQNNGV. The CDR3 extends over 17 amino acids. The V segment lost 5 bases and the J segment 5 bases; nucleotides outside the gene matches: 15.

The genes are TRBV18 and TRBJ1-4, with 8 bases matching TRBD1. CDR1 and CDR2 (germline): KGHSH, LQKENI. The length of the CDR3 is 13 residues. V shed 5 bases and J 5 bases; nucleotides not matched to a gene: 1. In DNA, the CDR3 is TGTGCCAGCTCAAGGACAGGGAATGAAAAACTGTTTTTT. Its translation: CASSRTGNEKLFF.

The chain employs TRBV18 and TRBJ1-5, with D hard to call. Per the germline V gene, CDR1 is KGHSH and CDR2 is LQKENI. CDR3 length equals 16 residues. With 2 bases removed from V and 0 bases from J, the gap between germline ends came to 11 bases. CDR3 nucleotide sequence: TGTGCCAGCTCACCATTTGCCGGAAATAGCAATCAGCCCCAGCATTTT. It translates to CASSPFAGNSNQPQHF.

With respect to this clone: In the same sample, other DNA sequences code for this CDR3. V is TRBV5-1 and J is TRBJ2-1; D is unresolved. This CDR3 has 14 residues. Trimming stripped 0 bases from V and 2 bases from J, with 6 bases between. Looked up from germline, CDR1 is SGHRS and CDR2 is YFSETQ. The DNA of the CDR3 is TGCGCCAGCAGCTTGGGTCAGGCCTACAATGAGCAGTTCTTC. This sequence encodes CASSLGQAYNEQFF.

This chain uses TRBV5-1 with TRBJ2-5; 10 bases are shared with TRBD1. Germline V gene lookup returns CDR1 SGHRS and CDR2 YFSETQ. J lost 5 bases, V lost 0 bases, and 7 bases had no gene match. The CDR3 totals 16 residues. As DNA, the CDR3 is TGCGCCAGCAGCTTGGCCGGGACAGGGGAGAGGGAGACCCAGTACTTC. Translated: CASSLAGTGERETQYF.